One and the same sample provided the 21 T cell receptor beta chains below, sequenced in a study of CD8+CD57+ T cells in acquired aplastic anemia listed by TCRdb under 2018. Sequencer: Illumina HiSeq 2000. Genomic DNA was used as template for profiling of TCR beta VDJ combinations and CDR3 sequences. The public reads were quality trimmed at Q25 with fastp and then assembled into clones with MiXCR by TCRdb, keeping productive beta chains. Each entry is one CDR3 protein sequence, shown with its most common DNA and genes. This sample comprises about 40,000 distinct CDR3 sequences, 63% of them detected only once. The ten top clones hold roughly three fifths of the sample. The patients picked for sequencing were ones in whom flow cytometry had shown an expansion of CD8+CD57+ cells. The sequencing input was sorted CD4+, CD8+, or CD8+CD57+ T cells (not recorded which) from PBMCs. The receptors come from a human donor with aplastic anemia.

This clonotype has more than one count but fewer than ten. The CDR3 bases are TGTGCCATCAGTGAGCCACACACAGATACGCAGTATTTT. It encodes CAISEPHTDTQYF. This chain joins TRBV10-3 and TRBJ2-3; D unclear. This CDR3 is 13 amino acids long. In germline, CDR1 is ENHRY, CDR2 SYGVKD. V gave up 2 bases and J gave up 2 bases, with 5 bases separating them.

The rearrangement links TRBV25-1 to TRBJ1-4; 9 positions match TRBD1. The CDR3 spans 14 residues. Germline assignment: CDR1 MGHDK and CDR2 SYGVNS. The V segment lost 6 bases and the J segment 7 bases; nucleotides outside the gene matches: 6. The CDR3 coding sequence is TGTGCCAGCAGCAACAGGGGGCCTGGTGAAAAACTGTTTTTT. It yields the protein CASSNRGPGEKLFF. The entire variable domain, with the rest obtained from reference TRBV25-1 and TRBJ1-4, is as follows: EADIYQTPRYLVIGTGKKITLECSQTMGHDKMYWYQQDPGMELHLIHYSYGVNSTEKGDLSSESTVSRIRTEHFPLTLESARPSHTSQYLCASSNRGPGEKLFFGSGTQLSVL.

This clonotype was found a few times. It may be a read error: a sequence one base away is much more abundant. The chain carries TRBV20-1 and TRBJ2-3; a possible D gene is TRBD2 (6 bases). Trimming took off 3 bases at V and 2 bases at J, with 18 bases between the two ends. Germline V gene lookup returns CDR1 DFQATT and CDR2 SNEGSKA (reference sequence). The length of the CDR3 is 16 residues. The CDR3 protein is CSASAPAGPTTDTQYF. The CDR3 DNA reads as TGCAGTGCTAGCGCCCCGGCGGGACCCACCACAGATACGCAGTATTTT.

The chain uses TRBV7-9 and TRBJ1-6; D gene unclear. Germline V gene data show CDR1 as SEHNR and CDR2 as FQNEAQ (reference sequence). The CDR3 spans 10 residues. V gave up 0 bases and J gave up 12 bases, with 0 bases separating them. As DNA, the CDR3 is TGTGCCAGCAGCTTAGCACCCCTCCACTTT. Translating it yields CASSLAPLHF.

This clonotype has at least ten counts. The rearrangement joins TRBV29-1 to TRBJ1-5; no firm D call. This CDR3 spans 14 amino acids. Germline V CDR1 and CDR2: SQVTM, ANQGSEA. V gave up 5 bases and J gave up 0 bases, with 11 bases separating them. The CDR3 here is CSVRVADSNQPQHF. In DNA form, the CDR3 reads TGCAGCGTTCGAGTTGCCGATAGCAATCAGCCCCAGCATTTT. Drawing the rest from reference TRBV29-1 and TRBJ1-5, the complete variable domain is SAVISQKPSRDICQRGTSLTIQCQVDSQVTMMFWYRQQPGQSLTLIATANQGSEATYESGFVIDKFPISRPNLTFSTLTVSNMSPEDSSIYLCSVRVADSNQPQHFGDGTRLSIL.

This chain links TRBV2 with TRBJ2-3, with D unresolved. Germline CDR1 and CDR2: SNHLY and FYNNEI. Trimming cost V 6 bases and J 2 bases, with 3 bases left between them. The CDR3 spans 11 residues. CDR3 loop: CASSITDTQYF. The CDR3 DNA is TGTGCCAGCAGCATCACAGATACGCAGTATTTT.

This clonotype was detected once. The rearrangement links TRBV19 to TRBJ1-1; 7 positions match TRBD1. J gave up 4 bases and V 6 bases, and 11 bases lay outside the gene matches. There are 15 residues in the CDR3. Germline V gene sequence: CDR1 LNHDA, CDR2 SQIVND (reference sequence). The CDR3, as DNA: TGTGCCAGTAGGGAGCTTGACAGGGTCGGCACTGAAGCTTTCTTT. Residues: CASRELDRVGTEAFF. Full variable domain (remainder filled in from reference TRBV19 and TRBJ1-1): DGGITQSPKYLFRKEGQNVTLSCEQNLNHDAMYWYRQDPGQGLRLIYYSQIVNDFQKGDIAEGYSVSREKKESFPLTVTSAQKNPTAFYLCASRELDRVGTEAFFGQGTRLTVV.

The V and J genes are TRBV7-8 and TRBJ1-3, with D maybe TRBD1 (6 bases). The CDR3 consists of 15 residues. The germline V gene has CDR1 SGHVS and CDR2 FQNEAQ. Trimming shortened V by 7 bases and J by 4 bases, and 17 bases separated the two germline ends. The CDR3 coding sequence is TGTGCCAGCACCTTCACCTGGACAGCCGGAAACACCATATATTTT. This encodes CASTFTWTAGNTIYF.

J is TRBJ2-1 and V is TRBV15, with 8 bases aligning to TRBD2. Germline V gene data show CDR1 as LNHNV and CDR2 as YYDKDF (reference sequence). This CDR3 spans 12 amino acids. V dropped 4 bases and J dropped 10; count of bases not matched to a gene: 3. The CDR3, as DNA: TGTGCCACCAGCAACGGACTAGCCGAGCAGTTCTTC. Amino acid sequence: CATSNGLAEQFF.

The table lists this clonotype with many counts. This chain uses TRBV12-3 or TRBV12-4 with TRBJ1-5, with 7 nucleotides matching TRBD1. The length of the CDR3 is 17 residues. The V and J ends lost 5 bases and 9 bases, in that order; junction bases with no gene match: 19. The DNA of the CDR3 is TGTGCCAGCAGTCGCCGCGGACCGGGACAGAGGATTTTGCCCCAGCATTTT. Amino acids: CASSRRGPGQRILPQHF.

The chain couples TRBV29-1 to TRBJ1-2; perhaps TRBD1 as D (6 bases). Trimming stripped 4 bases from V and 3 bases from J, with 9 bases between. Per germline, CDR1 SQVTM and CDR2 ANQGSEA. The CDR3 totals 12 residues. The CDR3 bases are TGCAGCGTTGCAGACAGGCACTATGGCTACACCTTC. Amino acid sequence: CSVADRHYGYTF.

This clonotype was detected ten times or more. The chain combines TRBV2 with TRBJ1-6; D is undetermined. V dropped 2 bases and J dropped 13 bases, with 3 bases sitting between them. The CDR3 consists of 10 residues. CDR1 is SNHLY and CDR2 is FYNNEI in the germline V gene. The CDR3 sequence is CASSEPPLHF. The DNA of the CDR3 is TGTGCCAGCAGTGAACCCCCCCTCCACTTT.

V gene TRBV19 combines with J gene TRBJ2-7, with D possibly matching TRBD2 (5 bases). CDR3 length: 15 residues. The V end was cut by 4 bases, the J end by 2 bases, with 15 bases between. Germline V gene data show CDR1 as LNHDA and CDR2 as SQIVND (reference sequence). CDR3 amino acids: CASSRGRQVAYEQYF. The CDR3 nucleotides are TGTGCCAGTAGTAGAGGGCGGCAGGTGGCCTACGAGCAGTACTTC.

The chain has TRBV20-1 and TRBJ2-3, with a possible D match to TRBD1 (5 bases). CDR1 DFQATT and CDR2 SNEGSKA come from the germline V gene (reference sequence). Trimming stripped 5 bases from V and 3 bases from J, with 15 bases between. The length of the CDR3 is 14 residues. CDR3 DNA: TGCAGTGCTGAGCAGGGTGTTGGGACAGATACGCAGTATTTT. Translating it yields CSAEQGVGTDTQYF.

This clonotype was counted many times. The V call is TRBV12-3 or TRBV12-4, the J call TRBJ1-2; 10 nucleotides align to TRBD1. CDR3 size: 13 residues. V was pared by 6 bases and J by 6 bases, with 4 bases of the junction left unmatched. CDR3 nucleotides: TGTGCCAGCAGCGCGACAGGGGGCCATGGCTACACCTTC. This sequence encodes CASSATGGHGYTF.

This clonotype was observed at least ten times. In DNA form, the CDR3 reads TGTGCCAGCAGCCAAGTCCTGACGGGGTACGAGCAGTACTTC. Protein product: CASSQVLTGYEQYF. The gene calls are TRBV14 and TRBJ2-7, with TRBD2 as a possible D gene (5 bases). The germline V gene has CDR1 SGHDN and CDR2 FVKESK. Trimming stripped 1 base from V and 4 bases from J, with 11 bases between. This CDR3 has 14 amino acids. Complete variable domain (other parts from reference TRBV14 and TRBJ2-7): EAGVTQFPSHSVIEKGQTVTLRCDPISGHDNLYWYRRVMGKEIKFLLHFVKESKQDESGMPNNRFLAERTGGTYSTLKVQPAELEDSGVYFCASSQVLTGYEQYFGPGTRLTVT.

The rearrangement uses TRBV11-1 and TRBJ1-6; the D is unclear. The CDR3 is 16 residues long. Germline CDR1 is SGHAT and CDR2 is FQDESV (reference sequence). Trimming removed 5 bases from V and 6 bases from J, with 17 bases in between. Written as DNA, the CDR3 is TGTGCCAGCAGCAGGCCGACGGGCCTGTCTAATTCACCCCTCCACTTT. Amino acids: CASSRPTGLSNSPLHF.

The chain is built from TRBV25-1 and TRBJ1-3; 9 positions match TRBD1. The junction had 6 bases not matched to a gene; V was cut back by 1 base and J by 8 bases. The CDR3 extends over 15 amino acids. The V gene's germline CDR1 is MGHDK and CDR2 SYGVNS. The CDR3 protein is CASSESLGQGDTIYF. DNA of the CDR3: TGTGCCAGCAGTGAATCCCTGGGACAGGGAGACACCATATATTTT.

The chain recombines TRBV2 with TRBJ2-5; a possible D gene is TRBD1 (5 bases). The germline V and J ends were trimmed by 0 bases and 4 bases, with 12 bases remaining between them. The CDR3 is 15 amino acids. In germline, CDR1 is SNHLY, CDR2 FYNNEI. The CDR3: CASSEANQGLETQYF. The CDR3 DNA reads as TGTGCCAGCAGTGAAGCGAATCAGGGTCTAGAGACCCAGTACTTC.

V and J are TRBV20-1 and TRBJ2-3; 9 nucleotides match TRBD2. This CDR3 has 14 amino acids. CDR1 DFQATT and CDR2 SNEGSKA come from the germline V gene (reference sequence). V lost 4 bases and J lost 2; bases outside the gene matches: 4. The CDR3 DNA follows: TGCAGTGCTATAGTAGCGGGGGACACAGATACGCAGTATTTT. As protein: CSAIVAGDTDTQYF.

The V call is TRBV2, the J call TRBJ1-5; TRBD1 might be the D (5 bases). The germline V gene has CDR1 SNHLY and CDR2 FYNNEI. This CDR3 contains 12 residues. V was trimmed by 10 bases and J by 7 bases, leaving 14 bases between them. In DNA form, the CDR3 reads TGTGCCACCTGCCGGGGGGGACAGCCCCAGCATTTT. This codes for CATCRGGQPQHF. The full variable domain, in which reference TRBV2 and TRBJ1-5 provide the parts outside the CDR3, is EPEVTQTPSHQVTQMGQEVILRCVPISNHLYFYWYRQILGQKVEFLVSFYNNEISEKSEIFDDQFSVERPDGSNFTLKIRSTKLEDSAMYFCATCRGGQPQHFGDGTRLSIL.